One sample yielded the 20 T cell receptor beta chains listed below, sequenced in a study of cytomegalovirus exposure and HLA in healthy donors. The primer mix had 60 Vbeta and 13 Jbeta primers. Sequencing used immunoSEQ multiplex PCR; TCRdb keeps in-frame clones, though not all of them. The sample contains around 150,000 clones, over 80% of which appear only once. The specimen was PBMCs. All receptors come from a human donor in good health.

J is TRBJ2-5 and V is TRBV4-1; D may be TRBD1 (5 bases). CDR3 length: 15 amino acids. Germline CDR1 reads MGHRA; CDR2 reads YSYEKL. The ends were cut back, 2 bases at V and 4 bases at J, with 14 bases in the middle. The CDR3 reads CASSQNTGVSETQYF. DNA for the CDR3: TGCGCCAGCAGCCAAAATACAGGCGTTTCAGAGACCCAGTACTTC.

V usage is TRBV2 and J usage is TRBJ1-5, with D possibly TRBD1 on 5 matching bases. Germline assignment: CDR1 SNHLY and CDR2 FYNNEI. This CDR3 region has 15 residues. V was trimmed by 2 bases and J by 0 bases, leaving 8 bases between them. In DNA form, the CDR3 reads TGTGCCAGCAGTGAACCAGGGCTTAGCAATCAGCCCCAGCATTTT. Amino acids: CASSEPGLSNQPQHF. Full variable domain (remainder filled in from reference TRBV2 and TRBJ1-5): EPEVTQTPSHQVTQMGQEVILRCVPISNHLYFYWYRQILGQKVEFLVSFYNNEISEKSEIFDDQFSVERPDGSNFTLKIRSTKLEDSAMYFCASSEPGLSNQPQHFGDGTRLSIL.

The V call is TRBV28, the J call TRBJ2-7; TRBD2 is a possible D gene (5 bases). Per the germline V gene, CDR1 is MDHEN and CDR2 is SYDVKM. The V and J ends lost 6 bases and 1 base respectively, with 16 bases between them. CDR3 length: 15 residues. CDR3 DNA sequence: TGTGCCAGCAGACATACTAGTGGTGGGTCCTACGAGCAGTACTTC. It yields the protein CASRHTSGGSYEQYF.

This chain joins TRBV4-3 and TRBJ2-5, with a tentative D call TRBD2 (5 bases). Per germline, CDR1 LGHNA and CDR2 YSLEER. The CDR3 covers 16 residues. With 2 bases removed from V and 1 base from J, the gap between germline ends came to 14 bases. The CDR3 is CASSQWTGEFQETQYF. The CDR3 region has the DNA TGCGCCAGCAGCCAATGGACCGGGGAGTTCCAAGAGACCCAGTACTTC.

The chain employs TRBV4-1 and TRBJ2-1, with D possibly TRBD2 on 5 matching bases. V shed 4 bases and J shed 0 bases, with 16 bases lying between them. There are 17 residues in the CDR3. CDR1 and CDR2 (germline): MGHRA, YSYEKL. Written as DNA, the CDR3 is TGCGCCAGCAGCCCCCTCGGGCGGGCGAGCTCCTACAATGAGCAGTTCTTC. The encoded protein is CASSPLGRASSYNEQFF.

The gene calls are TRBV4-3 and TRBJ1-1; D call uncertain. Germline-derived CDR1 and CDR2 are LGHNA and YSLEER. This CDR3 contains 15 residues. The V end was cut by 0 bases, the J end by 2 bases, with 10 bases between. The CDR3 spells CASSQDRSGNTEAFF. The CDR3 DNA is TGCGCCAGCAGCCAAGATCGGTCGGGTAACACTGAAGCTTTCTTT.

This sequence joins TRBV11-2 and TRBJ1-2, with D possibly TRBD1 on 6 matching bases. Germline V lookup: CDR1 SGHAT, CDR2 FQNNGV. V was shortened by 5 bases and J by 4 bases, with 17 bases between the two germline ends. The CDR3 totals 15 residues. DNA of the CDR3: TGTGCCAGCAGCCCGGACAGAGAACCGTTCTATGGCTACACCTTC. It encodes CASSPDREPFYGYTF.

This chain uses TRBV7-6 with TRBJ2-3; no clear D gene. CDR1 and CDR2 (germline): SGHVS, FNYEAQ. V was clipped by 7 bases and J by 1 base, with 12 bases between them. The CDR3 length is 14 residues. The CDR3 nucleotides read TGTGCCAGCACCCCAGGTTCGGGCACAGATACGCAGTATTTT. The encoded protein is CASTPGSGTDTQYF.

The gene calls are TRBV4-1 and TRBJ2-7, with D perhaps TRBD1 (6 bases). The CDR3 is 15 amino acids. Germline CDR1 MGHRA, CDR2 YSYEKL. Between the trimmed V and J ends, which lost 1 base and 6 bases, there was a span of 16 bases. CDR3 nucleotide sequence: TGCGCCAGCAGCCAAGGCCCAGGGGCGGTCAGCGAGCAGTACTTC. Translation: CASSQGPGAVSEQYF.

This clone has just a few counts. The chain joins TRBV2 to TRBJ1-6, with 7 bases that match TRBD1. Germline V gene data show CDR1 as SNHLY and CDR2 as FYNNEI. V gave up 4 bases and J gave up 4 bases; unmatched junction bases: 19. The CDR3 contains 20 residues. The CDR3 loop reads CASSARGVTGKALYNSPLHF. CDR3 coding DNA: TGTGCCAGCAGTGCGCGGGGGGTGACAGGGAAAGCCCTTTATAATTCACCCCTCCACTTT.

This chain joins TRBV19 and TRBJ1-1; possibly TRBD1 for D (5 bases). The germline gives CDR1 LNHDA, CDR2 SQIVND (reference sequence). This CDR3 comprises 15 residues. V was trimmed by 4 bases and J by 3 bases, leaving 15 bases between them. CDR3 residues: CASSSLAREDTEAFF. CDR3 in DNA: TGTGCCAGTAGTAGTTTGGCCAGGGAGGACACTGAAGCTTTCTTT.

This chain connects TRBV25-1 to TRBJ2-5; D uncertain. V was cut by 3 bases and J by 3 bases, with 8 bases left in between. The CDR3 covers 13 residues. The V gene's germline CDR1 is MGHDK and CDR2 SYGVNS. CDR3 coding DNA: TGTGCCAGCAGTGAGAGAACTGAAGAGACCCAGTACTTC. Translating it yields CASSERTEETQYF.

The chain recombines TRBV29-1 with TRBJ2-7, with 7 bases matching TRBD1. The germline CDR1 and CDR2 sequences are SQVTM and ANQGSEA. V shed 6 bases and J 6 bases; nucleotides not matched to a gene: 8. This CDR3 spans 12 amino acids. This CDR3 reads CSVERTGREQYF. The CDR3 coding sequence is TGCAGCGTGGAAAGGACAGGCCGCGAGCAGTACTTC.

The gene calls are TRBV13 and TRBJ2-4; TRBD1 matches at 11 bases. Germline lookup yields CDR1 PRHDT and CDR2 FYEKMQ (reference sequence). The ends lost 5 bases at V and 6 bases at J; junction bases unmatched: 3. The CDR3 is made up of 14 amino acids. The CDR3 DNA is TGTGCCAGCAGCCTCGGGACAGGGGGAAACATTCAGTACTTC. It codes for CASSLGTGGNIQYF.

The V call is TRBV6-5, the J call TRBJ1-1; 11 nucleotides agree with TRBD1. The CDR3 consists of 16 residues. V gave up 1 base and J gave up 6 bases; unmatched junction bases: 7. Germline V gene sequence: CDR1 MNHEY, CDR2 SVGAGI. The CDR3 spells CASSYYVGQGGAEAFF. The CDR3 bases are TGTGCCAGCAGTTACTACGTGGGACAGGGGGGCGCTGAAGCTTTCTTT.

V and J are TRBV7-8 and TRBJ2-7; the D is unclear. This CDR3 has 14 residues. Trimming removed 1 base at V and 4 bases at J, with 11 bases between. In germline, CDR1 is SGHVS, CDR2 FQNEAQ. CDR3 sequence reads: CASSLDLLRYEQYF. CDR3 DNA: TGTGCCAGCAGCTTAGACCTGCTCCGGTACGAGCAGTACTTC.

The rearrangement joins TRBV7-3 to TRBJ1-3, with 10 bases aligning to TRBD1. This CDR3 is 16 amino acids long. Germline CDR1 reads SGHTA; CDR2 reads FQGTGA. V lost 5 bases and J lost 4; bases outside the gene matches: 8. The CDR3: CASSQRTGGSGNTIYF. CDR3 bases: TGTGCCAGCAGCCAACGGACAGGGGGATCAGGAAACACCATATATTTT.

The table lists this clone with a count of one. This rearrangement joins TRBV5-1 to TRBJ2-2; D unresolved. CDR1 SGHRS and CDR2 YFSETQ come from the germline V gene. V lost 7 bases, J lost 1 base, and 8 bases lay in between. The CDR3 is 13 amino acids. The CDR3 region is CASDYGNTGELFF. In DNA form, the CDR3 reads TGCGCCAGCGATTACGGGAACACCGGGGAGCTGTTTTTT.

The chain combines TRBV12-5 with TRBJ2-1, with D unclear. This CDR3 is 14 amino acids long. V was shortened by 2 bases and J by 6 bases, with 11 bases between the two germline ends. CDR1 is LGHNT, CDR2 FRNRAP, per germline. Written as DNA, the CDR3 is TGTGCTAGTGGTTTGACCACAAGAGGCAATGAGCAGTTCTTC. Translating it yields CASGLTTRGNEQFF. The whole variable domain, remainder taken from reference TRBV12-5 and TRBJ2-1, is DARVTQTPRHKVTEMGQEVTMRCQPILGHNTVFWYRQTMMQGLELLAYFRNRAPLDDSGMPKDRFSAEMPDATLATLKIQPSEPRDSAVYFCASGLTTRGNEQFFGPGTRLTVL.

The rearrangement links TRBV19 to TRBJ1-1, with D maybe TRBD1 (6 bases). V was cut by 4 bases and J by 8 bases, with 32 bases left in between. The CDR3 runs to 19 residues. Germline loops: CDR1 LNHDA, CDR2 SQIVND (reference sequence). The CDR3 loop is CASSTRFAGGARKEPEAFF. In DNA, the CDR3 is TGTGCCAGTAGTACCCGGTTCGCGGGGGGGGCAAGGAAGGAACCCGAAGCTTTCTTT.